This is a list of T cell receptor beta chains from one sample in a study of graft-versus-host responses after intestinal transplantation. These receptors are not linked to any known antigen. Sequencing was performed with immunoSEQ multiplex PCR; in TCRdb, only in-frame clones are kept and a portion is missing. This sample has around 78,000 clones, with around 87% found just once. The sequences come from unstimulated CD8+ T cells sorted from spleen or lymph node cells, collected before transplant. The origin of the receptors is a human donor who was the organ donor for an intestinal transplant. Both conserved end residues are part of each CDR3. D genes are given only for firm matches. Clone size, where shown, is once, few, many, or a class for clones that have expanded.

cdr3_length | d_call | j_call | clone_size | v_call | cdr3_nt | cdr3_aa
16 | NA | TRBJ2-5 | NA | TRBV9 | TGTGCCAGCAGCCTAGATAGCCCGGGGGGCGGGGAGACCCAGTACTTC | CASSLDSPGGGETQYF
17 | NA | TRBJ1-6 | once | TRBV7-8 | TGTGCCAGCAGCTTAGTGTCGTCAGGGCCCCAAAATTCACCCCTCCACTTT | CASSLVSSGPQNSPLHF
15 | NA | TRBJ2-1 | NA | TRBV13 | TGTGCCAGCAGCTTTCAGGGCCTCTCCTACAATGAGCAGTTCTTC | CASSFQGLSYNEQFF
15 | NA | TRBJ2-2 | few | TRBV4-1 | TGCGCCAGCAGCCTGGGGTCCCAGGTAGCGGGGGAGCTGTTTTTT | CASSLGSQVAGELFF
18 | TRBD2 | TRBJ2-2 | NA | TRBV9 | TGTGCCAGCAGCGACCGTCTGGACGGGAGGGCGAACACCGGGGAGCTGTTTTTT | CASSDRLDGRANTGELFF
12 | NA | TRBJ1-2 | NA | TRBV30 | TGTGCCTGGAATTCGGGTTTAGGAGCACCCGTCTTC | CAWNSGLGAPVF
17 | NA | TRBJ2-7 | NA | TRBV5-5 | TGTGCCAGCAGCTTAATAGTCCCTCCGGCTAACTTATACGAGCAGTACTTC | CASSLIVPPANLYEQYF
12 | NA | TRBJ1-6 | NA | TRBV28 | TGTGCCAGCACCGGCTTTGATTCACCCCTCCACTTT | CASTGFDSPLHF
15 | TRBD2 | TRBJ2-4 | NA | TRBV7-9 | TGTGCCAGCAGCCCCCCCAGCGGGGGGGCGGGGATTCAGTACTTC | CASSPPSGGAGIQYF
15 | TRBD1 | TRBJ2-1 | NA | TRBV7-3 | TGTGCCAGCAGCTTATGGACAGGGGCAGGCAATGAGCAGTTCTTC | CASSLWTGAGNEQFF
14 | TRBD2 | TRBJ2-3 | NA | TRBV30 | TGTGCCTGGAACTTCGCGGGGGGGGCGGATACGCAGTATTTT | CAWNFAGGADTQYF
14 | TRBD2 | TRBJ2-3 | NA | TRBV6-1 | TGTGCCAGCAGAGGCGGGGGAAGTGTAGATACGCAGTATTTT | CASRGGGSVDTQYF
15 | NA | TRBJ2-5 | once | TRBV11-2 | TGTGCCAGCAGCTTAGAGCGTATAGGTTTGGAGACCCAGTACTTC | CASSLERIGLETQYF
15 | NA | TRBJ1-1 | few | TRBV6-1 | TGTGCCAGCAGTGAAGCCGAAGGGGATGACACTGAAGCTTTCTTT | CASSEAEGDDTEAFF
15 | NA | TRBJ1-2 | once | TRBV13 | TGTGCCAGCAGCTTAGCGGATTCGGCAGAATATGGCTACACCTTC | CASSLADSAEYGYTF
13 | NA | TRBJ2-7 | NA | TRBV5-6 | TGTGCCAGCAGCTTGAGGGATTCCTACGAGCAGTACTTC | CASSLRDSYEQYF
15 | TRBD1 | TRBJ1-1 | NA | TRBV7-2 | TGTGCCAGCAGCTTAAGGGGACAGCCGGGGACTGAAGCTTTCTTT | CASSLRGQPGTEAFF
14 | NA | TRBJ2-3 | NA | TRBV4-1 | TGCGCCAGCGACGGGGCCCATAGCACAGATACGCAGTATTTT | CASDGAHSTDTQYF
15 | NA | TRBJ2-7 | NA | TRBV9 | TGTGCCAGCAGCGTTTCCTTGGGGGCGTCCTACGAGCAGTACTTC | CASSVSLGASYEQYF
12 | NA | TRBJ2-7 | NA | TRBV7-9 | TGTGCCAGCAGCTTATCTGGGGACGAGCAGTACTTC | CASSLSGDEQYF